A selection of T cell receptor beta chains follows, all from one sample in a study of CD8 T cells in ankylosing spondylitis. One entry per CDR3 protein, called by TCRdb with MiXCR from the 5' RACE reads. The sample yields nearly 350,000 distinct CDR3 sequences, 14% to 15% seen once. The source material was blood, either unsorted or a sorted T cell fraction (not recorded which). These receptors came from a male donor with ankylosing spondylitis or in good health (not recorded which). The CDR3 runs from the conserved cysteine through the conserved F or W. A D gene is named only where the DNA matches it firmly. Some rows have no size entry. The others give once, few or many, or a class for an expanded clone.

d_call: -
v_call: TRBV10-3
cdr3_length: 13
clone_size: -
j_call: TRBJ1-1
cdr3_nt: TGTGCCATCAGTGAGTCCACTCTCACTGAAGCTTTCTTT
cdr3_aa: CAISESTLTEAFF

d_call: TRBD2
v_call: TRBV7-9
cdr3_length: 15
clone_size: -
j_call: TRBJ2-5
cdr3_nt: TGTGCCAGCAGAGGGACTAGTAGGGGACGAGAGACCCAGTACTTC
cdr3_aa: CASRGTSRGRETQYF

d_call: TRBD1
v_call: TRBV6-1
cdr3_length: 15
clone_size: few
j_call: TRBJ2-7
cdr3_nt: TGTGCCAGCAGTCGACAGGGTGGGAACCTTCGCGAGCAGTACTTC
cdr3_aa: CASSRQGGNLREQYF

d_call: TRBD2
v_call: TRBV5-1
cdr3_length: 15
clone_size: -
j_call: TRBJ2-5
cdr3_nt: TGCGCCAGCAGCTTGACACTAGCGGGACGAGAGACCCAGTACTTC
cdr3_aa: CASSLTLAGRETQYF

d_call: TRBD2
v_call: TRBV20-1
cdr3_length: 15
clone_size: few
j_call: TRBJ2-1
cdr3_nt: TGCAGTGCTGCTCCCTTAGCGGGAAGCGGATTCGGGCAGTTCTTC
cdr3_aa: CSAAPLAGSGFGQFF

d_call: TRBD2
v_call: TRBV4-1
cdr3_length: 17
clone_size: few
j_call: TRBJ2-5
cdr3_nt: TGCGCCAGCAGCCAAGCTTTGACTAGCGGGGGCCAAGAGACCCAGTACTTC
cdr3_aa: CASSQALTSGGQETQYF

d_call: TRBD2
v_call: TRBV20-1
cdr3_length: 15
clone_size: few
j_call: TRBJ2-3
cdr3_nt: TGCAGTGCTGGGAGACTAGCGGGGACCACAGATACGCAGTATTTT
cdr3_aa: CSAGRLAGTTDTQYF

d_call: -
v_call: TRBV10-3
cdr3_length: 14
clone_size: -
j_call: TRBJ1-2
cdr3_nt: TGTGCCATCAGACGGGACAAAGCTAACTATGGCTACACCTTC
cdr3_aa: CAIRRDKANYGYTF

d_call: -
v_call: TRBV4-2
cdr3_length: 20
clone_size: -
j_call: TRBJ2-7
cdr3_nt: TGTGCCAGCAGCCAAGAGATGTCAGGGCACGGTTCTGGGTTATCCTACGAGCAGTACTTC
cdr3_aa: CASSQEMSGHGSGLSYEQYF

d_call: -
v_call: TRBV20-1
cdr3_length: 16
clone_size: -
j_call: TRBJ1-5
cdr3_nt: TGCAGTGCCCTCGGGACTCCTACCGGGGGAAATCAGCCCCAGCATTTT
cdr3_aa: CSALGTPTGGNQPQHF

d_call: -
v_call: TRBV15
cdr3_length: 11
clone_size: many
j_call: TRBJ2-2
cdr3_nt: TGTGCCACCTCGGAGAACGGGGAGCTGTTTTTT
cdr3_aa: CATSENGELFF

d_call: -
v_call: TRBV10-3
cdr3_length: 13
clone_size: few
j_call: TRBJ2-3
cdr3_nt: TGTGCCATCGGGTCGGGAAAGGCAGATACGCAGTATTTT
cdr3_aa: CAIGSGKADTQYF

d_call: TRBD1
v_call: TRBV20-1
cdr3_length: 15
clone_size: -
j_call: TRBJ1-6
cdr3_nt: TGCAGTGCTAGCGAACGGGGACAGGGACGATCACCCCTCCACTTT
cdr3_aa: CSASERGQGRSPLHF

d_call: -
v_call: TRBV27
cdr3_length: 13
clone_size: many
j_call: TRBJ1-1
cdr3_nt: TGTGCCAGCAGTCCATGGGACGGTCGGGGAGCTTTCTTT
cdr3_aa: CASSPWDGRGAFF

d_call: -
v_call: TRBV4-1
cdr3_length: 15
clone_size: few
j_call: TRBJ2-7
cdr3_nt: TGCGCCAGCAGCCAAGGACAGGGAGGGTTCTACGAGCAGTACTTC
cdr3_aa: CASSQGQGGFYEQYF

d_call: TRBD1
v_call: TRBV13
cdr3_length: 15
clone_size: few
j_call: TRBJ1-2
cdr3_nt: TGTGCCAGCAGCTTAGGCTCAGGGGGGGACTATGGCTACACCTTC
cdr3_aa: CASSLGSGGDYGYTF

d_call: TRBD1
v_call: TRBV12-3/TRBV12-4
cdr3_length: 15
clone_size: few
j_call: TRBJ2-7
cdr3_nt: TGTGCCAGCATCGCCCCCAACAGGGGGGCGGACGAGCAGTACTTC
cdr3_aa: CASIAPNRGADEQYF

d_call: TRBD1
v_call: TRBV5-1
cdr3_length: 15
clone_size: few
j_call: TRBJ1-5
cdr3_nt: TGCGCCAGCAGGCCGGGACAGGGGGTTGATCAGCCCCAGCATTTT
cdr3_aa: CASRPGQGVDQPQHF

d_call: -
v_call: TRBV5-1
cdr3_length: 15
clone_size: few
j_call: TRBJ2-7
cdr3_nt: TGCGCCAGCAGCTTGGGACAGGCTAATTCCTACGAGCAGTACTTC
cdr3_aa: CASSLGQANSYEQYF

d_call: -
v_call: TRBV12-3/TRBV12-4
cdr3_length: 16
clone_size: many
j_call: TRBJ2-1
cdr3_nt: TGTGCCAGCAGTCTCCATAATGGGCAGGGTAGGAATGAGCAGTTCTTC
cdr3_aa: CASSLHNGQGRNEQFF

d_call: -
v_call: TRBV6-5
cdr3_length: 13
clone_size: few
j_call: TRBJ1-1
cdr3_nt: TGTGCCAGCAAGTTAGGCACAGCCTTTGAAGCTTTCTTT
cdr3_aa: CASKLGTAFEAFF

d_call: -
v_call: TRBV4-2
cdr3_length: 17
clone_size: -
j_call: TRBJ2-3
cdr3_nt: TGTGCCAGCAGCCAAGGGTCTGGGGGTAGGACCACAGATACGCAGTATTTT
cdr3_aa: CASSQGSGGRTTDTQYF

d_call: TRBD1
v_call: TRBV12-3/TRBV12-4
cdr3_length: 14
clone_size: -
j_call: TRBJ1-1
cdr3_nt: TGTGCCGTTACAGGGGTTCCAAGGAACACTGAAGCTTTCTTT
cdr3_aa: CAVTGVPRNTEAFF

d_call: TRBD1
v_call: TRBV5-1
cdr3_length: 15
clone_size: many
j_call: TRBJ1-1
cdr3_nt: TGCGCCAGCAGCTCCTGGGGACAGCTGGGGACTGAAGCTTTCTTT
cdr3_aa: CASSSWGQLGTEAFF

d_call: -
v_call: TRBV10-3
cdr3_length: 14
clone_size: -
j_call: TRBJ2-6
cdr3_nt: TGTGCCATCAATGGATTCTCTGGGGCCAACGTCCTGACTTTC
cdr3_aa: CAINGFSGANVLTF

d_call: -
v_call: TRBV7-8
cdr3_length: 14
clone_size: -
j_call: TRBJ2-7
cdr3_nt: TGTGCCAGCAGCTTAGATACAGGAATGGACGAGCAGTACTTC
cdr3_aa: CASSLDTGMDEQYF

d_call: -
v_call: TRBV2
cdr3_length: 15
clone_size: -
j_call: TRBJ2-7
cdr3_nt: TGTGCCAGCAGTGAAGTAGGTCTAGGGGTGGGGGAGCAGTACTTC
cdr3_aa: CASSEVGLGVGEQYF

d_call: -
v_call: TRBV5-5
cdr3_length: 15
clone_size: few
j_call: TRBJ2-2
cdr3_nt: TGTGCCAGCAGCGTTCAAGGGAGCGCAATTGGGGAGCTGTTTTTT
cdr3_aa: CASSVQGSAIGELFF

d_call: TRBD2
v_call: TRBV5-6
cdr3_length: 16
clone_size: few
j_call: TRBJ2-2
cdr3_nt: TGTGCCAGCAGCCCAGCACTGCTAGCGGGGGCCGGGGAGCTGTTTTTT
cdr3_aa: CASSPALLAGAGELFF

d_call: TRBD2
v_call: TRBV20-1
cdr3_length: 16
clone_size: few
j_call: TRBJ2-7
cdr3_nt: TGCAGTGCTAGAGACCCAACCGGGAGGAGCTCCTACGAGCAGTACTTC
cdr3_aa: CSARDPTGRSSYEQYF

d_call: -
v_call: TRBV5-1
cdr3_length: 15
clone_size: few
j_call: TRBJ2-6
cdr3_nt: TGCGCCAGCAGCTCAGAAGCCTCTGGGGCCAACGTCCTGACTTTC
cdr3_aa: CASSSEASGANVLTF

d_call: TRBD2
v_call: TRBV24-1
cdr3_length: 15
clone_size: -
j_call: TRBJ2-2
cdr3_nt: TGTGCCACCGGCCCTAGCGGACCTAACACCGGGGAGCTGTTTTTT
cdr3_aa: CATGPSGPNTGELFF

d_call: -
v_call: TRBV5-1
cdr3_length: 15
clone_size: -
j_call: TRBJ1-4
cdr3_nt: TGCGCCGGCAGCTTGGGGACGTCGACGGGGGAAAAACTGTTTTTT
cdr3_aa: CAGSLGTSTGEKLFF

d_call: -
v_call: TRBV10-2
cdr3_length: 16
clone_size: few
j_call: TRBJ2-1
cdr3_nt: TGCGCCAGCAGTGAGTCGAGTCCAAGTTCCTACAATGAGCAGTTCTTC
cdr3_aa: CASSESSPSSYNEQFF

d_call: -
v_call: TRBV10-3
cdr3_length: 11
clone_size: -
j_call: TRBJ2-3
cdr3_nt: TGTGCCATCAGCTGGGGTGATACGCAGTATTTT
cdr3_aa: CAISWGDTQYF

d_call: TRBD1
v_call: TRBV19
cdr3_length: 17
clone_size: -
j_call: TRBJ1-5
cdr3_nt: TGTGCCAGTACCCCTTGGGCAGGGGGCTTGAACAATCAGCCCCAGCATTTT
cdr3_aa: CASTPWAGGLNNQPQHF

d_call: TRBD2
v_call: TRBV7-6
cdr3_length: 14
clone_size: -
j_call: TRBJ2-5
cdr3_nt: TGTGCCAGCAGCTCAGCCGGGGGGGAAGAGACCCAGTACTTC
cdr3_aa: CASSSAGGEETQYF

d_call: -
v_call: TRBV10-3
cdr3_length: 12
clone_size: few
j_call: TRBJ1-2
cdr3_nt: TGTGCCATCAGTGAGAATACCCATGGCTACACCTTC
cdr3_aa: CAISENTHGYTF

d_call: -
v_call: TRBV11-2
cdr3_length: 14
clone_size: few
j_call: TRBJ1-1
cdr3_nt: TGTGCCAGCACCACCCGGACAGAGAACACTGAAGCTTTCTTT
cdr3_aa: CASTTRTENTEAFF

d_call: TRBD2
v_call: TRBV11-2
cdr3_length: 18
clone_size: few
j_call: TRBJ2-5
cdr3_nt: TGTGCCAGCAGCCCAGACCTGGGACTAGCGGGACTCCAAGAGACCCAGTACTTC
cdr3_aa: CASSPDLGLAGLQETQYF

d_call: -
v_call: TRBV11-1
cdr3_length: 15
clone_size: -
j_call: TRBJ2-7
cdr3_nt: TGTGCCAGCAGCTTAGGGGCAACCCGATCCTACGAGCAGTACTTC
cdr3_aa: CASSLGATRSYEQYF

d_call: TRBD1
v_call: TRBV7-6
cdr3_length: 15
clone_size: few
j_call: TRBJ2-7
cdr3_nt: TGTGCCAGCAGCTCAATCGGGACAGGAGGTTACGAGCAGTACTTC
cdr3_aa: CASSSIGTGGYEQYF

d_call: -
v_call: TRBV5-1
cdr3_length: 13
clone_size: many
j_call: TRBJ2-7
cdr3_nt: TGCGCCAGCAGCTTGGGTCCCGGCTACGAGCAGTACTTC
cdr3_aa: CASSLGPGYEQYF

d_call: -
v_call: TRBV5-1
cdr3_length: 14
clone_size: few
j_call: TRBJ1-4
cdr3_nt: TGCGCCAGCAGCTTCGGGAATGCTAATGAAAAACTGTTTTTT
cdr3_aa: CASSFGNANEKLFF

d_call: TRBD2
v_call: TRBV20-1
cdr3_length: 15
clone_size: few
j_call: TRBJ2-4
cdr3_nt: TGCAGTGCTAGAGTCCGGACTAGCGGGTCAAACATTCAGTACTTC
cdr3_aa: CSARVRTSGSNIQYF

d_call: TRBD1
v_call: TRBV20-1
cdr3_length: 13
clone_size: many
j_call: TRBJ1-1
cdr3_nt: TGCAGTGCTTTGACAGGGGGAGGAGCTGAAGCTTTCTTT
cdr3_aa: CSALTGGGAEAFF

d_call: TRBD1
v_call: TRBV5-1
cdr3_length: 16
clone_size: -
j_call: TRBJ2-2
cdr3_nt: TGCGCCAGCAGCCTGCGGAAACAGGGGGCGAGCGGGGAGCTGTTTTTT
cdr3_aa: CASSLRKQGASGELFF

d_call: -
v_call: TRBV12-3/TRBV12-4
cdr3_length: 12
clone_size: -
j_call: TRBJ1-4
cdr3_nt: TGTGCCAGCAGTTCGTTAGTGGGAAAACTGTTTTTT
cdr3_aa: CASSSLVGKLFF

d_call: TRBD1
v_call: TRBV28
cdr3_length: 15
clone_size: -
j_call: TRBJ1-1
cdr3_nt: TGTGCCAGCAGTTTTCGGACTGGGACAGGCACTGAAGCTTTCTTT
cdr3_aa: CASSFRTGTGTEAFF

d_call: TRBD1
v_call: TRBV7-8
cdr3_length: 15
clone_size: -
j_call: TRBJ2-3
cdr3_nt: TGTGCCAGCAGCGGCAGGGGGCAGAGGACAGATACGCAGTATTTT
cdr3_aa: CASSGRGQRTDTQYF